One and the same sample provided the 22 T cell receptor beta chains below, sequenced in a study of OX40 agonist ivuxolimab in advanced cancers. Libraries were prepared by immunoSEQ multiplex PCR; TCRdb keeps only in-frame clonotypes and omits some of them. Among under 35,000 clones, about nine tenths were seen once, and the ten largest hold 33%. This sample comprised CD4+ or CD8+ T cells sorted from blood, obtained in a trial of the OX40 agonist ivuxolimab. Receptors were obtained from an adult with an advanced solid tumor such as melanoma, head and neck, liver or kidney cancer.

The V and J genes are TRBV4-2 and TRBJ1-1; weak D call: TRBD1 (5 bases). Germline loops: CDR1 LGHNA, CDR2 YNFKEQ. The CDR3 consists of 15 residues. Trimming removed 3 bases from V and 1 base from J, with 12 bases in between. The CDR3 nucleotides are TGTGCCAGCAGCCAGGGACCGTTGACGAACACTGAAGCTTTCTTT. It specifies CASSQGPLTNTEAFF.

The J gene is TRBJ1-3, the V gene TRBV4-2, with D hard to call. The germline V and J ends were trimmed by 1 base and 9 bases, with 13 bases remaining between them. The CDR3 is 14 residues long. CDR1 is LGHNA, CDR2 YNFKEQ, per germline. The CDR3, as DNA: TGTGCCAGCAGCCAAGTATTGGGCGTCGGCACCATATATTTT. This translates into CASSQVLGVGTIYF.

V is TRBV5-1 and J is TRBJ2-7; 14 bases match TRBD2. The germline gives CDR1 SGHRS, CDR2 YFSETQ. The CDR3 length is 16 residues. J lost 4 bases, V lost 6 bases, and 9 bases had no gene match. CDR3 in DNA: TGCGCCAGCAACGAGGGACTAGCGGGAGAAATGTACGAGCAGTACTTC. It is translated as CASNEGLAGEMYEQYF.

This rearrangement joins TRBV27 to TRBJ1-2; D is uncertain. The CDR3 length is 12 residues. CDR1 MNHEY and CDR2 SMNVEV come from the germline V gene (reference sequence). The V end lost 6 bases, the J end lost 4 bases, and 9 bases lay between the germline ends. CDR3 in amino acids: CASSSPGYGYTF. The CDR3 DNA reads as TGTGCCAGCAGCTCGCCGGGCTATGGCTACACCTTC.

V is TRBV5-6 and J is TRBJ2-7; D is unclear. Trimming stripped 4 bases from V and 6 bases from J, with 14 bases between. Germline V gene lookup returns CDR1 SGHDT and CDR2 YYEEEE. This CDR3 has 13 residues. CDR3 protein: CASSGKWGGEQYF. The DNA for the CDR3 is TGTGCCAGCAGCGGGAAATGGGGTGGCGAGCAGTACTTC.

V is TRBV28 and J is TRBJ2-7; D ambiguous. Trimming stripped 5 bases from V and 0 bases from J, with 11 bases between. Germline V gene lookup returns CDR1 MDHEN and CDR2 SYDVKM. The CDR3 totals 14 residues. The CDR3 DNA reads TGTGCCAGCAGTCCGACGGTTACCTCCTACGAGCAGTACTTC. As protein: CASSPTVTSYEQYF.

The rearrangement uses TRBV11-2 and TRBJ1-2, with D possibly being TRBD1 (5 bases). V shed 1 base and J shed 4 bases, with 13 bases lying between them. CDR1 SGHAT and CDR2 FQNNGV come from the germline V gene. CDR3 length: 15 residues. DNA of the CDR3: TGTGCCAGCAGCTTAGGGGCAGGGTCGATCTATGGCTACACCTTC. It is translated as CASSLGAGSIYGYTF.

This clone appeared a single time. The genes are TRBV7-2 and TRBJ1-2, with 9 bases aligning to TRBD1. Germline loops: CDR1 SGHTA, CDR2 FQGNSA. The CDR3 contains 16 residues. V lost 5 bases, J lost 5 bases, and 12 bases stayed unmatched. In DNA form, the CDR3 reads TGTGCCAGCAGCCTCACACCGGGACAGGGAGGGTATGGCTACACCTTC. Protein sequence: CASSLTPGQGGYGYTF.

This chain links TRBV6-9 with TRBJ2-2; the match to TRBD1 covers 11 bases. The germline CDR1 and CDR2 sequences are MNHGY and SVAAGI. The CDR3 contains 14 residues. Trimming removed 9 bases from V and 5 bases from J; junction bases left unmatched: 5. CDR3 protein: CASSGTGGTGELFF. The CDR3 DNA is TGTGCCAGTTCCGGGACAGGGGGGACCGGGGAGCTGTTTTTT.

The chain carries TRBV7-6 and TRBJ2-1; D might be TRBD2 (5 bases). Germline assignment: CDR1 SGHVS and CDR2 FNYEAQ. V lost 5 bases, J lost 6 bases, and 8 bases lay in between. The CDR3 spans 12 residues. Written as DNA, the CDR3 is TGTGCCAGCAGCCGAGCGGCCAATGAGCAGTTCTTC. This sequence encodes CASSRAANEQFF. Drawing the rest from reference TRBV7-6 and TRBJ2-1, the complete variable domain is GAGVSQSPRYKVTKRGQDVALRCDPISGHVSLYWYRQALGQGPEFLTYFNYEAQQDKSGLPNDRFSAERPEGSISTLTIQRTEQRDSAMYRCASSRAANEQFFGPGTRLTVL.

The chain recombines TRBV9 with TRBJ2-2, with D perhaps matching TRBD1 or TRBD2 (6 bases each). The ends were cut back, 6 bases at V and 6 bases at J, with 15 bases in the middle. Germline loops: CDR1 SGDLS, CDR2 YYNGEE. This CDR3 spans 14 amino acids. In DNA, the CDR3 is TGTGCCAGCACACAGGGTACGGGGGCCGGGGAGCTGTTTTTT. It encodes CASTQGTGAGELFF.

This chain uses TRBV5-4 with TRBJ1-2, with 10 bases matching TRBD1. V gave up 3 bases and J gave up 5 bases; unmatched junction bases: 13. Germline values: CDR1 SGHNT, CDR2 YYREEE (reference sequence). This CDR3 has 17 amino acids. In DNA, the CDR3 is TGTGCCAGCAGCTCTGGGACAGGGGTGTATATTGGGTATGGCTACACCTTC. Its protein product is CASSSGTGVYIGYGYTF. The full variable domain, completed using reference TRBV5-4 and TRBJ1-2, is ETGVTQSPTHLIKTRGQQVTLRCSSQSGHNTVSWYQQALGQGPQFIFQYYREEENGRGNFPPRFSGLQFPNYSSELNVNALELDDSALYLCASSSGTGVYIGYGYTFGSGTRLTVV.

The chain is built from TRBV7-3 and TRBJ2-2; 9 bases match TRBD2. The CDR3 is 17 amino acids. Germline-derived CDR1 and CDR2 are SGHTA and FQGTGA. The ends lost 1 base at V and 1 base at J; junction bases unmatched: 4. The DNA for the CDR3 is TGTGCCAGCAGCTTAATGAGTAGCGGGAGGAACACCGGGGAGCTGTTTTTT. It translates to CASSLMSSGRNTGELFF. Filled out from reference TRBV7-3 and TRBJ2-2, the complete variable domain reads GAGVSQTPSNKVTEKGKYVELRCDPISGHTALYWYRQSLGQGPEFLIYFQGTGAADDSGLPNDRFFAVRPEGSVSTLKIQRTERGDSAVYLCASSLMSSGRNTGELFFGEGSRLTVL.

DNA of the CDR3: TGTGCCAGCAGCCCCGGACCAATTTTGGAGGGGGTCTACTACGAGCAGTACTTC. This sequence encodes CASSPGPILEGVYYEQYF. The gene calls are TRBV5-6 and TRBJ2-7; D assignment may be TRBD1 or TRBD2 (6 bases each). The CDR3 runs 18 residues. V was trimmed by 4 bases and J by 3 bases, leaving 26 bases between them. Germline V gene sequence: CDR1 SGHDT, CDR2 YYEEEE.

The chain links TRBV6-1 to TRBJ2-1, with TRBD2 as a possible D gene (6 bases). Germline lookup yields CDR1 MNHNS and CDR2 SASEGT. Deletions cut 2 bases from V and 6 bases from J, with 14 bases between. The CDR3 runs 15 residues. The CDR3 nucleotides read TGTGCCAGCAGTGAAATCCGGGGGAGAGGCAATGAGCAGTTCTTC. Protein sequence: CASSEIRGRGNEQFF.

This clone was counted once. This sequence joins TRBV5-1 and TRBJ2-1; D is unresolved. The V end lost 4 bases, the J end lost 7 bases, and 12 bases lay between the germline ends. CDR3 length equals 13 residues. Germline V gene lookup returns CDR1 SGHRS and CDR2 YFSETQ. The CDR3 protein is CASSGSDWNEQFF. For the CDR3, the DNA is TGCGCCAGCAGCGGTTCGGATTGGAATGAGCAGTTCTTC.

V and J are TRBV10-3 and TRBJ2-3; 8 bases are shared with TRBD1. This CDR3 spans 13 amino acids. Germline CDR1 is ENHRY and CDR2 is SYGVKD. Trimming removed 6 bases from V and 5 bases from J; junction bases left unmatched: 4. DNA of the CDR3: TGTGCCATCAGGTCCAGGGGGCGAGATACGCAGTATTTT. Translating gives CAIRSRGRDTQYF.

In nucleotides, the CDR3 is TGTGCCAGTAGCCCAGGGACCGACTCCTACGAGCAGTACTTC. This translates into CASSPGTDSYEQYF. V usage is TRBV19 and J usage is TRBJ2-7; possibly TRBD1 or TRBD2 for D (5 bases each). V dropped 6 bases and J dropped 0 bases, with 12 bases sitting between them. This CDR3 has 14 amino acids. CDR1 is LNHDA, CDR2 SQIVND, per germline (reference sequence).

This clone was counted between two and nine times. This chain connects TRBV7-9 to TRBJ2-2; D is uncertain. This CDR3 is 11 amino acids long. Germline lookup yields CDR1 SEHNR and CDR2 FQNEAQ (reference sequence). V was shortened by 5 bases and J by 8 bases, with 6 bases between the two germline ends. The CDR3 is CASSPSGELFF. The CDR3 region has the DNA TGTGCCAGCAGCCCTTCGGGGGAGCTGTTTTTT.

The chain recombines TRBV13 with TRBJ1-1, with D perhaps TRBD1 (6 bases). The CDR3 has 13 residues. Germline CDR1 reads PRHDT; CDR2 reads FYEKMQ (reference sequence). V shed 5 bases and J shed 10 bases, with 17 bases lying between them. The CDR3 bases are TGTGCCAGCAGCCCCCCGGACAGAGAAGGAGCTTTCTTT. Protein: CASSPPDREGAFF. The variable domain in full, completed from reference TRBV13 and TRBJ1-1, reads AAGVIQSPRHLIKEKRETATLKCYPIPRHDTVYWYQQGPGQDPQFLISFYEKMQSDKGSIPDRFSAQQFSDYHSELNMSSLELGDSALYFCASSPPDREGAFFGQGTRLTVV.

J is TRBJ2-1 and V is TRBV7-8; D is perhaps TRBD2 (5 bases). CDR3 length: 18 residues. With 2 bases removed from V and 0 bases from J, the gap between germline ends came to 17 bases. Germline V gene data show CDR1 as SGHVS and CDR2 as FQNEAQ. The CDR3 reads CASSLYQRHTSSYNEQFF. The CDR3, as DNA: TGTGCCAGCAGCTTATATCAGCGGCATACGAGCTCCTACAATGAGCAGTTCTTC.

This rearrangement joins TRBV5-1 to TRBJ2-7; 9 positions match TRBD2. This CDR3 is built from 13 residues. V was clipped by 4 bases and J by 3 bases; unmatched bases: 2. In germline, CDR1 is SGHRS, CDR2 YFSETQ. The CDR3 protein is CASSRTSDYEQYF. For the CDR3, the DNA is TGCGCCAGCAGCAGGACTAGCGACTACGAGCAGTACTTC. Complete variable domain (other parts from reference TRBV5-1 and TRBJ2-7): KAGVTQTPRYLIKTRGQQVTLSCSPISGHRSVSWYQQTPGQGLQFLFEYFSETQRNKGNFPGRFSGRQFSNSRSEMNVSTLELGDSALYLCASSRTSDYEQYFGPGTRLTVT.